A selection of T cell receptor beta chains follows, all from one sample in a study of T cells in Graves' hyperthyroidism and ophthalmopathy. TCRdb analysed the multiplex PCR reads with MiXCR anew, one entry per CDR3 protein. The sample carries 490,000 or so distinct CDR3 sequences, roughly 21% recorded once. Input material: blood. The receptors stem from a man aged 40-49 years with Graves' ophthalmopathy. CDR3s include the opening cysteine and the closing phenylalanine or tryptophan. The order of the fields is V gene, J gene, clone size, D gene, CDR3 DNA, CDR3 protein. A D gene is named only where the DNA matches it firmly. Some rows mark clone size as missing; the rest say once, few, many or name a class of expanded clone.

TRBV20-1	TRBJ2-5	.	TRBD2	TGCAGTGGCCTAGCGGGGGACCAAGAGACCCAGTACTTC	CSGLAGDQETQYF
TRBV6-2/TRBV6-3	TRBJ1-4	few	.	TGTGCCAGCAGTTACGGGGCCAGCGAAAAACTGTTTTTT	CASSYGASEKLFF
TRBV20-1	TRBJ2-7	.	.	TGCAGTGCTGGGAGCAGGGACACTATAACCTACGAGCAGTACTTC	CSAGSRDTITYEQYF
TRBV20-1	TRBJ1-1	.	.	TGCAGTGCCAAGGGCCAGGCGAACACTGAAGCTTTCTTT	CSAKGQANTEAFF
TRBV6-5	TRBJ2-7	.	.	TGTGCCAGCAGTTACTCGAACAGGGGAGAAAGGGGAGGTTCCTACGAGCAGTACTTC	CASSYSNRGERGGSYEQYF
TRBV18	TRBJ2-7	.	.	TGTGCCAGCTCACCACCGTCTGGGAGAACCCCCCCTGACGAGCAGTACTTC	CASSPPSGRTPPDEQYF
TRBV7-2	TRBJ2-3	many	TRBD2	TGTGCCAGCAGCCTATACCGTATCGGGGGGGCGCGTCCTAGCACAGATACGCAGTATTTT	CASSLYRIGGARPSTDTQYF
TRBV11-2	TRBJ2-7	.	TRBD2	TGTGCCAGCGGGACTAACTCCTACGAGCAGTACTTC	CASGTNSYEQYF
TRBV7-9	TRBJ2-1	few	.	TGTGCCAGCAGCTCCACTAGCTATGAGCAGTTCTTC	CASSSTSYEQFF
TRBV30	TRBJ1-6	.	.	TGTGCCTGGAGCTGGAAAAGGGACTATAATTCACCCCTCCACTTT	CAWSWKRDYNSPLHF
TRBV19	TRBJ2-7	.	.	TGTGCCAGTAGTATACAGGGGGGCCCAACCTACGAGCAGTACTTC	CASSIQGGPTYEQYF
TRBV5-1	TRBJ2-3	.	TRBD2	TGCGCCAGCAGGGCGGGAGGGCCGATAGATACGCAGTATTTT	CASRAGGPIDTQYF
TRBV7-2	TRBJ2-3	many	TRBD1	TGTGCCAGCAGCTTAATAACAGGGGGCGGCAAAGATACGCAGTATTTT	CASSLITGGGKDTQYF
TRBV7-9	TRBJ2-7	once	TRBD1	TGTGCCAGCAACGGGGACAGGGACGCCTACGAGCAGTACTTC	CASNGDRDAYEQYF
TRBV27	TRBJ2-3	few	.	TGTGCCAGCAGTTCGGAGGTTACTAGCACAGATACGCAGTATTTT	CASSSEVTSTDTQYF
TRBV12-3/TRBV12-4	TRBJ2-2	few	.	TGTGCCACCGGGACAAGGAATCCCGGGGAGCTGTTTTTT	CATGTRNPGELFF
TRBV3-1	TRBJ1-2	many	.	TGTGCCAGCAGCCCCACAAAAAAGTCCTATGGCTACACCTTC	CASSPTKKSYGYTF
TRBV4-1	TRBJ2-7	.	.	TGCGCCAGCAGCCAAGGATGGGGGCCCTACGAGCAGTACTTC	CASSQGWGPYEQYF
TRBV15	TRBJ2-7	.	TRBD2	TGTGCCACCAGCGGGCGGGAGTCATCCTACGAGCAGTACTTC	CATSGRESSYEQYF
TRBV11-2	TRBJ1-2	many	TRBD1	TGTGCCAGCAGCTCCCCCAGACAGGGACGGGGCTACACCTTC	CASSSPRQGRGYTF
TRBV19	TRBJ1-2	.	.	TGTGCCAGTATGGCGAACTATGGCTACACCTTC	CASMANYGYTF
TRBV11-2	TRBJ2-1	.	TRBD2	TGTGCCAGCGGATACCCCCCCACCGGGACTAGCGGACCCCTAAGAACCAATGAGCAGTTCTTC	CASGYPPTGTSGPLRTNEQFF
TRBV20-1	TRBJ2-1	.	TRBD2	TGCAGTGCGGGGACTAGCGGGACTTACAATGAGCAGTTCTTC	CSAGTSGTYNEQFF
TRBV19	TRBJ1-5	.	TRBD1	TGTGCCTCCAGGGGGTCGGGAAATGGAAATCAGCCCCAGCATTTT	CASRGSGNGNQPQHF
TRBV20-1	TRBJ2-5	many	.	TGCAGTGCTCCGGACCAGGGAAGGACCCAGTACTTC	CSAPDQGRTQYF
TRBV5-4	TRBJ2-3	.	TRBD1	TGTGCCAGCAGCCCGACCACGGGACAGGCCACAGATACGCAGTATTTT	CASSPTTGQATDTQYF
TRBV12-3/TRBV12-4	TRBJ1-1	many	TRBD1	TGTGCCAGCAGTTATAGACAGGGACCCTGGGAAGCTTTCTTT	CASSYRQGPWEAFF
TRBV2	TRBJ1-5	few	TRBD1	TGTGCCAGCAGTGAGAGGGGGCTAAATCAGCCCCAGCATTTT	CASSERGLNQPQHF